The clone carrying this T cell receptor beta chain was recorded only once. This specimen belongs to a study of blood T cell repertoires in COVID-19. Study context: Italy, Spain and the United States were the sources of the convalescent and acute COVID-19 samples.

Enrollment of patients from Seattle took place during active infection, with longitudinal follow-up. Clones were read by immunoSEQ multiplex PCR, and TCRdb kept only the in-frame ones, dropping some. The repertoire holds approximately 300,000 clones, with 90% as singletons. CDR3 length: 14 residues. Germline CDR1 and CDR2: LNHDA and SQIVND (reference sequence). V lost 3 bases, J lost 6 bases, and 1 base stayed unmatched. The chain recombines TRBV19 with TRBJ2-1; 11 bases line up with TRBD1. The receptor was isolated from a woman in her 30s with COVID-19, enrolled during active disease. The source material was peripheral blood. DNA of the CDR3: TGTGCCAGTAGTATCGGGACAGGGGGCAATGAGCAGTTCTTC. Its protein product is CASSIGTGGNEQFF.